This T cell receptor (beta chain) was identified in a study of cytomegalovirus exposure and HLA in healthy donors. General study findings and limits: TCR beta V- and J-gene trimming was later associated with a missense DCLRE1C variant.

The records do not include a CMV serostatus for this donor. In the case of this clone: Its target is not known.

A multiplex PCR was run with 60 Vbeta primers and 13 Jbeta primers. The assay was immunoSEQ multiplex PCR, and TCRdb's table has in-frame clones only and misses some. The sample holds over 200,000 clones, about 83% seen once. This CDR3 region has 13 residues. Germline V gene lookup returns CDR1 MNHEY and CDR2 SVGAGI. The sample taken for sequencing was PBMCs. This chain uses TRBV6-5 with TRBJ2-7; the D gene is possibly TRBD2 (5 bases). The clonotype was recovered from a human donor in good health. Written as DNA, the CDR3 is TGTTCGACTACTGGGTCTGAATCCTACGAGCAGTACTTC. Residues: CSTTGSESYEQYF.